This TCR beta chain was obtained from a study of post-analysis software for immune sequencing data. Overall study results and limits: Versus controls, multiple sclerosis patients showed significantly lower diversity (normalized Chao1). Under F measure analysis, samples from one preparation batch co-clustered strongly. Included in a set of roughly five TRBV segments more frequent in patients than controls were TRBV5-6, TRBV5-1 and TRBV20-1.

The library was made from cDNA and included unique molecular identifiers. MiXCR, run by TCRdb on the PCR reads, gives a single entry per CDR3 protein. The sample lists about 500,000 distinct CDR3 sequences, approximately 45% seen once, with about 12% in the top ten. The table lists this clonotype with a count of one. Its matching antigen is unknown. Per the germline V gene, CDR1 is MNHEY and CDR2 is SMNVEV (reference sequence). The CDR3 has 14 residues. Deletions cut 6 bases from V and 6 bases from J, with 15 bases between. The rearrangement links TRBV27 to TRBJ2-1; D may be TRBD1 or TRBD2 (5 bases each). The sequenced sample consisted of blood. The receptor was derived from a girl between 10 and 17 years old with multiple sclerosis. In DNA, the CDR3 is TGTGCCAGCAGCCTACTTACGAGGGGCAATGAGCAGTTCTTC. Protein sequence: CASSLLTRGNEQFF.